This TCR beta chain was identified during a study of cytomegalovirus exposure and HLA in healthy donors. Findings and limits, study-wide: The authors reported that TCR beta sequences could predict HLA-A and HLA-B alleles. These predictions were accurate for most subjects in the first cohort.

Primers included in the PCR were 60 Vbeta and 13 Jbeta primers. Method: immunoSEQ multiplex PCR; TCRdb's copy keeps in-frame clones and lacks some. The table records approximately 160,000 clones, roughly 72% of them present only once. The germline gives CDR1 MGHDK, CDR2 SYGVNS. After removal of 4 bases from V and 5 bases from J, the junction contained 3 bases not matched to a gene. This CDR3 is built from 13 residues. Points on this clone: Its antigen is still unknown.

The chain has TRBV25-1 and TRBJ2-3, with TRBD2 identical over 7 bases. The clonotype was recovered from a woman aged 40 to 50 in good health and CMV-seronegative. The sample comprised PBMCs. The CDR3 sequence: CASSAREVDTQYF. In DNA, the CDR3 is TGTGCCAGCAGTGCTCGGGAGGTAGATACGCAGTATTTT.